This TCR beta chain was identified in a study of blood T cell repertoires in COVID-19. At the level of the study: Sites across the United States, Italy and Spain contributed samples from acute and convalescent COVID-19. PBMCs, B-cell-depleted T cells, or T cells provided the cDNA or gDNA that made up the material.

This CDR3 region has 15 residues. Germline lookup yields CDR1 MNHEY and CDR2 SVGAGI. V dropped 4 bases and J dropped 5 bases, with 12 bases sitting between them. Per the original methods: How many nucleated cells were present was estimated from reference gene primer amplification. TCRdb keeps only in-frame clones here, not all; method: immunoSEQ multiplex PCR. V, J and clone size were drawn from that table, and D and trimming were deduced from the DNA. The repertoire includes some 150,000 clones, over 75% of them detected once, and 0.63% sits in the top ten. Seattle patient enrollment occurred during active infection, with longitudinal follow-up thereafter.

The sample comprised peripheral blood. This sequence was found in a man between 60 and 70 years old with COVID-19, enrolled during active disease. V usage is TRBV6-5 and J usage is TRBJ1-6, with D perhaps TRBD1 (6 bases). CDR3 loop: CASSSVQGNNSPLHF. The CDR3 nucleotides are TGTGCCAGCAGTTCCGTCCAGGGGAATAATTCACCCCTCCACTTT.